This TCR beta chain is from a study of blood T cell repertoires in COVID-19. This clone was seen only a few times. Only in-frame clones appear in the TCRdb table, and some are missing; sequencing was by immunoSEQ multiplex PCR. The sample lists approximately 400,000 clones; around 88% were seen once. The CDR3 contains 14 residues. CDR1 and CDR2 (germline): SGHVS, FQNEAQ. The V end was cut by 1 base, the J end by 3 bases, with 9 bases between. The TCR sequence derives from a woman aged 45 to 65 with COVID-19, enrolled during active disease. The sample comprised peripheral blood. The chain recombines TRBV7-8 with TRBJ1-1; D is uncertain. The CDR3 region is CASSLGIGYTEAFF. DNA for the CDR3: TGTGCCAGCAGCTTAGGAATCGGGTACACTGAAGCTTTCTTT.